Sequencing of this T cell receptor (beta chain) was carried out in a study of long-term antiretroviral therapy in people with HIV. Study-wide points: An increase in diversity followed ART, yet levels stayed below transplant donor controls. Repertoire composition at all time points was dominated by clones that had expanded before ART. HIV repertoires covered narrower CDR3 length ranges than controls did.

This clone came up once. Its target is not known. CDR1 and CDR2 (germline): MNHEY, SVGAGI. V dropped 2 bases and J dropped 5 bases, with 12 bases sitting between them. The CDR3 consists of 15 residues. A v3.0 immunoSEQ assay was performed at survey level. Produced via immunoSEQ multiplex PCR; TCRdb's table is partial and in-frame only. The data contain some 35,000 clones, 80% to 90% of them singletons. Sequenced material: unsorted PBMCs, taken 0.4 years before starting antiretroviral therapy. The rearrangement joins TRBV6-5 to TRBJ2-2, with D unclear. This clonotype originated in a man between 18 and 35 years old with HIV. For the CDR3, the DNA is TGTGCCAGCAGTTACGACACCTTCGTGACCGGGGAGCTGTTTTTT. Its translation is CASSYDTFVTGELFF.